This entry is about one TCR beta chain. What it recognizes is unknown. The sample originates from a study of shared clonotypes between healthy human individuals. Study in general: The cohort had a couple of women and a few men, ages 18 to 49. Study-level points and caveats: With a handful of donors compared, around 4.7% of naive CD4 clonotypes were shared. At large depth, rarefaction still showed sorted-subset sequencing to be incomplete.

Nashville, Tennessee was home to all donors, each a Caucasian adult. Germline V gene lookup returns CDR1 MDHEN and CDR2 SYDVKM. The CDR3 spans 13 residues. V was cut by 5 bases and J by 2 bases, with 10 bases left in between. TCRdb's table, derived via immunoSEQ multiplex PCR, lists solely in-frame clones and lacks some. The repertoire consists of roughly 700,000 clones, with about 90% occurring once and the leading ten covering about 34%. The sample consisted of memory CD8+ T cells from PBMCs. Subset specified: CD45RO+ cells pooled with CCR7-negative TemRA cells. The clonotype was recovered from a man aged 18 to 29 in good health. Some clones in this sample may be carry-over from other donors' samples. V usage is TRBV28 and J usage is TRBJ2-7; the D is unclear. The CDR3: CASSPRSPYEQYF. CDR3 nucleotides: TGTGCCAGCAGTCCCCGTTCCCCCTACGAGCAGTACTTC.